A single TCR beta chain is shown here with its context. No antigen is known for it. The data derive from a study of cytomegalovirus exposure and HLA in healthy donors. In the PCR, 60 Vbeta and 13 Jbeta primers were used. Assay used: immunoSEQ multiplex PCR; TCRdb lists only in-frame clones, some missing. Here the sample spans 150,000 to 200,000 clones, roughly 75% being singletons. General study findings and limits: An analysis that came later showed most CMV-associated TCR beta chains appearing HLA-restricted.

The TCR comes from a woman in her forties in good health and CMV-seropositive. Sequencing used PBMCs.

CDR3 loop: CASSLTRTVLGEQFF. The CDR3 DNA reads as TGTGCCAGCAGCTTGACTAGGACTGTCTTAGGGGAGCAGTTCTTC. This rearrangement joins TRBV5-4 to TRBJ2-1, with a possible D match to TRBD2 (5 bases). The CDR3 has 15 amino acids. The ends were cut back, 1 base at V and 10 bases at J, with 18 bases in the middle. Germline CDR1 is SGHNT and CDR2 is YYREEE (reference sequence).